A selection of T cell receptor beta chains follows, all from one sample in a study of blood T cell repertoires in COVID-19. Some clones are missing from TCRdb's copy, which holds only in-frame ones; the method was immunoSEQ multiplex PCR. The sample consists of 250,000 to 300,000 clones, around 90% of them appearing once. Sequenced input: PBMCs or T cells enriched from blood (not recorded which). The origin of the receptors is a woman aged 40 to 55 who had recovered from COVID-19. The CDR3 runs from the conserved cysteine through the conserved F or W. The D gene is left open where the match is weak. Clone size is stated in some rows and not others, as once, few, many or a class when expanded.

size	V	J	D	DNA	CDR3
.	TRBV11-2	TRBJ1-1	.	TGTGCCAGCCGGACTGTAGGTGCTGAAGCTTTCTTT	CASRTVGAEAFF
.	TRBV3-1/TRBV3-2	TRBJ2-2	.	TGTGCCAGCAGCCCCCGGTTCAGGGAGCTGTTTTTT	CASSPRFRELFF
once	TRBV2	TRBJ1-5	.	TGTGCCAGCAGTGAACAGGGGTTGAATCAGCCCCAGCATTTT	CASSEQGLNQPQHF
.	TRBV11-1	TRBJ2-1	TRBD2	TGTGCCAGCAGATTCCTTCTTAGCGGGGGGCCTAATGAGCAGTTCTTC	CASRFLLSGGPNEQFF
.	TRBV2	TRBJ1-5	.	TGTGCCAGCAGTCCGATCTACAGTAGCAATCAGCCCCAGCATTTT	CASSPIYSSNQPQHF
.	TRBV18	TRBJ1-6	TRBD1	TGTGCCAGCTCATCGACAGGGGGCTCACCCCTCCACTTT	CASSSTGGSPLHF
.	TRBV7-9	TRBJ1-2	TRBD1	TGTGCCAGCAGCTTGAGACAGGGGCCCTATGGCTACACCTTC	CASSLRQGPYGYTF
.	TRBV27	TRBJ2-7	TRBD2	TGTGCCAGCAGTTTAACCGGGACTAGCGGCAGTATGGTGCAGTACTTC	CASSLTGTSGSMVQYF
.	TRBV18	TRBJ2-1	TRBD2	TGTGCCAGCTCATCACCGATGCGGGGGGCTCTCAATGAGCAGTTCTTC	CASSSPMRGALNEQFF
.	TRBV6-5	TRBJ1-1	TRBD1	TGTGCCAGCAGTTACGGACAGGGATTAACGTTTTTCTTT	CASSYGQGLTFFF
once	TRBV3-1/TRBV3-2	TRBJ2-1	TRBD2	TGTGCCAGCAGTTCTAGCGGGAGGACCCTTAATGAGCAGTTCTTC	CASSSSGRTLNEQFF
.	TRBV5-6	TRBJ1-5	.	TGTGCCAGCAGCTTGTACGCGGGGGCGGGAGCAAATCAGCCCCAGCATTTT	CASSLYAGAGANQPQHF
.	TRBV4-1	TRBJ2-1	TRBD2	TGCGCCAGCAGCCAAGGACTAGCGGAAGGAACCTACAATGAGCAGTTCTTC	CASSQGLAEGTYNEQFF
.	TRBV2	TRBJ2-7	TRBD1	TGTGCCAGCAGGGACACCAGGGGGTCCTACGAGCAGTACTTC	CASRDTRGSYEQYF
.	TRBV27	TRBJ1-5	.	TGTGCCAGCAGTTTTGCCGGGCAGCCCCAGCATTTT	CASSFAGQPQHF
once	TRBV7-9	TRBJ1-2	.	TGTGCCAGCAGCCTAGACAGGCGCTATGGCTACACCTTC	CASSLDRRYGYTF
.	TRBV2	TRBJ2-1	.	TGTGCCAGCAGCGTCTACAATGAGCAGTTCTTC	CASSVYNEQFF
.	TRBV9	TRBJ2-5	TRBD2	TGTGCCAGCAGCGATAGCGGGAGGGACGAGACCCAGTACTTC	CASSDSGRDETQYF
.	TRBV6-2/TRBV6-3	TRBJ2-2	.	TGTGCCAGCAGTGTTTTCGGGGGCACCGGGGAGCTGTTTTTT	CASSVFGGTGELFF
.	TRBV3-1/TRBV3-2	TRBJ1-3	.	TGTGCCAGCAGCCATGACAGCTCTGGAAACACCATATATTTT	CASSHDSSGNTIYF
.	TRBV5-1	TRBJ1-4	TRBD1	TGCGCCAGCAGCCCCAGGGGGTTACGGGAAAAACTGTTTTTT	CASSPRGLREKLFF
.	TRBV9	TRBJ2-3	TRBD2	TGTGCCAGCAGCGTTATGGGGACTAGCGGGTTATCAGATACGCAGTATTTT	CASSVMGTSGLSDTQYF
.	TRBV14	TRBJ2-1	TRBD2	TGTGCCAGCAGCCAAGGTTCATCTAGCGGGAATGGCAAGTTCTTC	CASSQGSSSGNGKFF
.	TRBV11-3	TRBJ2-1	.	TGTGCCAGCAGCCCCTTTCTTAGGGGTAATGAGCAGTTCTTC	CASSPFLRGNEQFF
.	TRBV10-3	TRBJ1-2	.	TGTGCCATCAGTGATCCAGGGCTAGACTATGGCTACACCTTC	CAISDPGLDYGYTF
.	TRBV10-1	TRBJ2-2	.	TGCGCCAGCAGTGCCAGACTGAACACCGGGGAGCTGTTTTTT	CASSARLNTGELFF
.	TRBV5-1	TRBJ1-4	TRBD1	TGCGCCAGCAGCGTACAGGGGCCATCTAATGAAAAACTGTTTTTT	CASSVQGPSNEKLFF
.	TRBV2	TRBJ1-4	TRBD1	TGTGCCAGCATAGACAGGGTGGGAGAAAAACTGTTTTTT	CASIDRVGEKLFF
.	TRBV9	TRBJ2-3	TRBD1	TGTGCCAGCAGCGTAGAGGGGGCGGCAACCCATACGCAGTATTTT	CASSVEGAATHTQYF
.	TRBV3-1/TRBV3-2	TRBJ1-1	TRBD1	TGTGCCAGCAGCCAGGCCGACAGGGGCACTGAAGCTTTCTTT	CASSQADRGTEAFF
.	TRBV2	TRBJ2-2	TRBD1	TGTGCCAGTGGTACGACAGGGCGGTTCGGCGGGGAGCTGTTTTTT	CASGTTGRFGGELFF
few	TRBV19	TRBJ1-5	TRBD1	TGTGCCAGTAGAGATGGGACAGTAAACTATCAGCCCCAGCATTTT	CASRDGTVNYQPQHF
.	TRBV7-2	TRBJ1-2	.	TGTGCCAGCAGCTTAATCAGGGGCTACACCTTC	CASSLIRGYTF
.	TRBV6-5	TRBJ1-2	.	TGTGCCAGCAGAATCAGTGAATCATACTATGGCTACACCTTC	CASRISESYYGYTF
.	TRBV18	TRBJ2-2	.	TGTGCCAGCTCACGCTCGGGACAGAACACCGGGGAGCTGTTTTTT	CASSRSGQNTGELFF
.	TRBV11-2	TRBJ2-1	TRBD1	TGTGCCAGCAGCTACATGACAGGGGGCTACAATGAGCAGTTCTTC	CASSYMTGGYNEQFF
.	TRBV7-8	TRBJ1-3	TRBD1	TGTGCCAGCAGCTTAGCGCAGGGACAGGGATACACCATATATTTT	CASSLAQGQGYTIYF
.	TRBV12-3/TRBV12-4	TRBJ1-2	.	TGTGCCAGCACTCTGGGGGCAGGGTACGGCTACACCTTC	CASTLGAGYGYTF
.	TRBV7-2	TRBJ2-3	.	TGTGCCAGCAGCCCCATGGGGGGAGCGGTAGATACGCAGTATTTT	CASSPMGGAVDTQYF
.	TRBV18	TRBJ2-1	TRBD2	TGTGCCAGCTCACCAGGGACTACCTCGGGGAATGAGCAGTTCTTC	CASSPGTTSGNEQFF
.	TRBV5-1	TRBJ2-3	.	TGCGCCAGCAGCTTGGCCAAGCGGGCTAGCACAGATACGCAGTATTTT	CASSLAKRASTDTQYF
.	TRBV20-1	TRBJ2-5	.	TGCAGTGCTAGTGACGGGACCCAGTACTTC	CSASDGTQYF
.	TRBV7-9	TRBJ2-3	.	TGTGCCAGCAGCTTAGACCGGGGTAGCACAGATACGCAGTATTTT	CASSLDRGSTDTQYF
once	TRBV7-3	TRBJ2-3	.	TGTGCCAGCAGCGCCCTTACTAGCACAGATACGCAGTATTTT	CASSALTSTDTQYF
.	TRBV28	TRBJ2-7	TRBD1	TGTGCCAGCAGGTCGACAGGGGACGAGCAGTACTTC	CASRSTGDEQYF
.	TRBV27	TRBJ1-1	.	TGTGCCAGCAGCCGAACCACAGGAATGAACACTGAAGCTTTCTTT	CASSRTTGMNTEAFF
.	TRBV2	TRBJ2-3	TRBD1	TGTGCCAGCAGTGAAGCTGGACAGGGAGCAGATACGCAGTATTTT	CASSEAGQGADTQYF
.	TRBV4-2	TRBJ2-7	TRBD1	TGTGCCAGCAGCCAAGAGGGCGGGACAGGGCTTTACGAGCAGTACTTC	CASSQEGGTGLYEQYF
.	TRBV2	TRBJ2-2	.	TGTGCCAGCAGTGAAGCGCGGTACACCGGGGAGCTGTTTTTT	CASSEARYTGELFF
.	TRBV18	TRBJ2-5	.	TGTGCCAGCTCACGCACTTGGGGAGAAGAGACCCAGTACTTC	CASSRTWGEETQYF
.	TRBV25-1	TRBJ2-5	TRBD1	TGTGCCAGCAGCTACAGGGGAGAGACCCAGTACTTC	CASSYRGETQYF
.	TRBV5-1	TRBJ2-7	TRBD1	TGCGCCAGCAGCCAGTGGACAGGGACCATCTCCTACGAGCAGTACTTC	CASSQWTGTISYEQYF